Below, 14 T cell receptor beta chains from the same sample are listed, as sequenced in a study of shared clonotypes between healthy human individuals. Terminally differentiated effector memory CD45RA+ cells were excluded by CCR7 positive selection of CD45RO-negative cells. Libraries were prepared by immunoSEQ multiplex PCR; TCRdb keeps only in-frame clonotypes and omits some of them. The sample carries around 2,100,000 clones, just under 95% recorded once. Material: naive CD8+ T cells sorted from blood. The receptors here all came from a young man in good health.

This clone is a singleton in its sample. The chain employs TRBV19 and TRBJ2-7; no reliable D call. CDR3 length: 14 amino acids. V was cut by 3 bases and J by 2 bases, with 11 bases left in between. Germline-derived CDR1 and CDR2 are LNHDA and SQIVND (reference sequence). The CDR3 spells CASSMALFAYEQYF. The DNA of the CDR3 is TGTGCCAGTAGTATGGCGCTGTTCGCCTACGAGCAGTACTTC. The full variable domain, in which reference TRBV19 and TRBJ2-7 provide the parts outside the CDR3, is DGGITQSPKYLFRKEGQNVTLSCEQNLNHDAMYWYRQDPGQGLRLIYYSQIVNDFQKGDIAEGYSVSREKKESFPLTVTSAQKNPTAFYLCASSMALFAYEQYFGPGTRLTVT.

The genes are TRBV28 and TRBJ2-7, with 9 bases identical to TRBD1. V was clipped by 10 bases and J by 5 bases; unmatched bases: 12. The CDR3 length is 14 residues. Germline CDR1 is MDHEN and CDR2 is SYDVKM. The DNA for the CDR3 is TGTGCCACTCGGGACCCGGGACAGGGTGACGAGCAGTACTTC. Translated, it gives CATRDPGQGDEQYF.

This chain joins TRBV7-6 and TRBJ2-7, with D perhaps matching TRBD1 (6 bases). The V end was cut by 4 bases, the J end by 5 bases, with 15 bases between. Germline CDR1 is SGHVS and CDR2 is FNYEAQ. The length of the CDR3 is 14 residues. The CDR3 nucleotides are TGTGCCAGCAGCTCGGGGACAAAGGGGGACGAGCAGTACTTC. Protein product: CASSSGTKGDEQYF. The complete variable domain, with remaining parts taken from reference TRBV7-6 and TRBJ2-7, reads GAGVSQSPRYKVTKRGQDVALRCDPISGHVSLYWYRQALGQGPEFLTYFNYEAQQDKSGLPNDRFSAERPEGSISTLTIQRTEQRDSAMYRCASSSGTKGDEQYFGPGTRLTVT.

V and J are TRBV19 and TRBJ2-5; D assignment may be TRBD1 or TRBD2 (5 bases each). Trimming took 5 bases from V and 1 from J, leaving 11 bases between them. Germline V lookup: CDR1 LNHDA, CDR2 SQIVND (reference sequence). The CDR3 is 14 amino acids. For the CDR3, the DNA is TGTGCCAGTAGTTCCCGGGGCATCCAAGAGACCCAGTACTTC. It translates to CASSSRGIQETQYF.

V and J are TRBV4-3 and TRBJ2-7, with TRBD2 matching over 11 bases. Germline assignment: CDR1 LGHNA and CDR2 YSLEER. The CDR3 contains 16 residues. Losses at the gene ends were 1 base for V and 7 bases for J; bases not matched to a gene: 9. The CDR3 loop reads CASSQGTSGFSEEQYF. CDR3 DNA sequence: TGCGCCAGCAGCCAAGGGACTAGCGGGTTTTCGGAGGAGCAGTACTTC.

V is TRBV7-9 and J is TRBJ1-2, with a possible D match to TRBD1 (5 bases). Per germline, CDR1 SEHNR and CDR2 FQNEAQ (reference sequence). Trimming took off 2 bases at V and 5 bases at J, with 18 bases between the two ends. The CDR3 is 16 residues long. CDR3 in DNA: TGTGCCAGCAGCTTATCAGCAGAGGGGCCAATTTATGGCTACACCTTC. Protein sequence: CASSLSAEGPIYGYTF. The variable domain in full, completed from reference TRBV7-9 and TRBJ1-2, reads DTGVSQNPRHKITKRGQNVTFRCDPISEHNRLYWYRQTLGQGPEFLTYFQNEAQLEKSRLLSDRFSAERPKGSFSTLEIQRTEQGDSAMYLCASSLSAEGPIYGYTFGSGTRLTVV.

The V and J genes are TRBV5-6 and TRBJ1-1; perhaps TRBD1 as D (5 bases). With 0 bases removed from V and 0 bases from J, the gap between germline ends came to 9 bases. The germline V gene has CDR1 SGHDT and CDR2 YYEEEE. The CDR3 loop spans 15 amino acids. The chain's CDR3 is CASSLAGGVNTEAFF. CDR3 sequence (DNA): TGTGCCAGCAGCTTGGCCGGGGGGGTGAACACTGAAGCTTTCTTT.

This chain connects TRBV25-1 to TRBJ1-1, with a tentative D call TRBD1 (5 bases). This CDR3 has 13 residues. Germline loops: CDR1 MGHDK, CDR2 SYGVNS. The V end was cut by 5 bases, the J end by 2 bases, with 9 bases between. In DNA form, the CDR3 reads TGTGCCAGCAGTCAGACAGTCAACACTGAAGCTTTCTTT. Protein product: CASSQTVNTEAFF. Variable domain in full (rest from reference TRBV25-1 and TRBJ1-1): EADIYQTPRYLVIGTGKKITLECSQTMGHDKMYWYQQDPGMELHLIHYSYGVNSTEKGDLSSESTVSRIRTEHFPLTLESARPSHTSQYLCASSQTVNTEAFFGQGTRLTVV.

Only one count was recorded for this clone. The chain couples TRBV9 to TRBJ2-2; no firm D call. Trimming pared 6 bases from V and 4 bases from J, leaving 10 bases between. CDR3 size: 13 residues. CDR1 is SGDLS and CDR2 is YYNGEE in the germline V gene. CDR3 in DNA: TGTGCCAGCACCAAGCCCTCCACCGGGGAGCTGTTTTTT. The encoded protein is CASTKPSTGELFF.

The V gene is TRBV9, the J gene TRBJ2-3; D is perhaps TRBD1 or TRBD2 (5 bases each). The V end was cut by 0 bases, the J end by 2 bases, with 10 bases between. CDR3 length: 15 residues. CDR1 SGDLS and CDR2 YYNGEE come from the germline V gene. CDR3 nucleotides: TGTGCCAGCAGCGTAGGGGGACCCCCCACAGATACGCAGTATTTT. This encodes CASSVGGPPTDTQYF.

The chain has TRBV4-3 and TRBJ2-7; tentatively, D is TRBD2 (6 bases). The CDR3 spans 16 residues. The V gene's germline CDR1 is LGHNA and CDR2 YSLEER. Trimming cost V 0 bases and J 0 bases, with 12 bases left between them. CDR3 in DNA: TGCGCCAGCAGCCAAGAATTGCGGGGCGCCTCCTACGAGCAGTACTTC. It is translated as CASSQELRGASYEQYF.

The genes are TRBV13 and TRBJ2-6; 10 bases line up with TRBD2. The CDR3 is 19 amino acids. The ends lost 5 bases at V and 3 bases at J; junction bases unmatched: 13. Germline CDR1 is PRHDT and CDR2 is FYEKMQ (reference sequence). Here the CDR3 reads CASSLESSGSVFGANVLTF. For the CDR3, the DNA is TGTGCCAGCAGCCTCGAGTCTAGCGGGAGTGTGTTTGGGGCCAACGTCCTGACTTTC.

Note on this clone: Other DNA sequences from this sample encode an identical CDR3 as well. The chain has TRBV27 and TRBJ2-5, with 10 bases that match TRBD2. Trimming cost V 2 bases and J 4 bases; bases outside gene matches: 4. Germline assignment: CDR1 MNHEY and CDR2 SMNVEV (reference sequence). The CDR3 loop spans 15 amino acids. DNA of the CDR3: TGTGCCAGCAGTTTAGGAGCGGGGGGGCTAGAGACCCAGTACTTC. Protein: CASSLGAGGLETQYF.

V is TRBV10-3 and J is TRBJ2-7; the D gene is possibly TRBD1 (6 bases). The length of the CDR3 is 16 residues. Germline V gene sequence: CDR1 ENHRY, CDR2 SYGVKD. V was cut by 4 bases and J by 5 bases, with 21 bases left in between. CDR3 sequence: CAISVSLTGYEDEQYF. In DNA, the CDR3 is TGTGCCATCAGTGTGTCGTTAACAGGGTACGAAGACGAGCAGTACTTC.